The 25 T cell receptor beta chains reported below all come from one sample, sequenced in a study of T-cell memory formation after mild COVID-19. One entry per CDR3 protein, called by TCRdb with MiXCR from the 5' RACE reads. The sample lists some 57,000 distinct CDR3 sequences, 12% seen once, with under 30% in the top ten. The sequencing input was PBMCs or a T cell subset sorted from them (not recorded which). The receptors derive from a man between 18 and 35 years old who had mild COVID-19 (a few samples of this study predate the infection). Cell type and time point are not known.

This chain links TRBV5-1 with TRBJ1-1; no definite D call. Trimming stripped 5 bases from V and 4 bases from J, with 12 bases between. In germline, CDR1 is SGHRS, CDR2 YFSETQ. The CDR3 is 13 residues long. The DNA for the CDR3 is TGCGCCAGCAGGCTTCAGACTACCACTGAAGCTTTCTTT. Translating it yields CASRLQTTTEAFF.

This clonotype came up a few times. The chain carries TRBV3-1 and TRBJ1-1; D is undetermined. CDR3 size: 13 residues. V was pared by 2 bases and J by 3 bases, with 7 bases between. Germline V lookup: CDR1 LGHDT, CDR2 YNNKEL (reference sequence). CDR3: CASSQNDYTEAFF. CDR3 coding DNA: TGTGCCAGCAGCCAAAACGACTACACTGAAGCTTTCTTT.

The chain has TRBV7-3 and TRBJ2-3; D is perhaps TRBD1 (5 bases). Germline assignment: CDR1 SGHTA and CDR2 FQGTGA. The CDR3 spans 14 residues. The ends were cut back, 2 bases at V and 6 bases at J, with 12 bases in the middle. The CDR3 protein is CASSLLGVMDTQYF. The DNA of the CDR3 is TGTGCCAGCAGCTTATTAGGGGTCATGGATACGCAGTATTTT.

As concerns this clonotype: The junction and the germline gene differ at one end; a read error may be behind it. This sequence joins TRBV20-1 and TRBJ1-1; 7 bases map to TRBD1. The CDR3 runs 13 residues. Germline CDR1 is DFQATT and CDR2 is SNEGSKA (reference sequence). CDR3 nucleotide sequence: TGCAGTGCGAGAGATCTAACTTCAGGGGGGGCTTTCTTT. It specifies CSARDLTSGGAFF.

In this sample, this clonotype turned up a few times. This chain links TRBV5-4 with TRBJ2-1, with 9 bases lining up with TRBD1. The J segment lost 4 bases and the V segment lost 4 bases, leaving 6 bases of the junction unmatched. The CDR3 consists of 15 residues. CDR1 is SGHNT and CDR2 is YYREEE in the germline V gene (reference sequence). The CDR3 DNA sequence: TGTGCCAGCAGCAAGGGACAGGGTTTGTACAATGAGCAGTTCTTC. It is translated as CASSKGQGLYNEQFF.

This clonotype was counted once. The chain employs TRBV9 and TRBJ2-7, with 9 bases fitting TRBD2. The CDR3 is 14 residues long. The J segment lost 2 bases and the V segment lost 2 bases, leaving 2 bases of the junction unmatched. Germline V gives CDR1 SGDLS, CDR2 YYNGEE. The CDR3 region is CASSVLAGTYEQYF. CDR3 nucleotide sequence: TGTGCCAGCAGCGTCCTAGCGGGGACCTACGAGCAGTACTTC. Using reference TRBV9 and TRBJ2-7 for the parts outside the CDR3, the full variable domain is DSGVTQTPKHLITATGQRVTLRCSPRSGDLSVYWYQQSLDQGLQFLIQYYNGEERAKGNILERFSAQQFPDLHSELNLSSLELGDSALYFCASSVLAGTYEQYFGPGTRLTVT.

This clonotype was picked up many times. CDR3 loop: CASSLGTGGTQYF. DNA of the CDR3: TGTGCCAGCAGCTTAGGGACAGGGGGGACCCAGTACTTC. The chain joins TRBV7-2 to TRBJ2-5, with 10 bases aligning to TRBD1. There are 13 residues in the CDR3. CDR1 and CDR2 from the germline V gene are SGHTA and FQGNSA. The junction had 0 bases not matched to a gene; V was cut back by 1 base and J by 7 bases.

This clonotype has ten or more counts. This chain joins TRBV20-1 and TRBJ2-4; 11 positions match TRBD2. Germline CDR1 reads DFQATT; CDR2 reads SNEGSKA (reference sequence). This CDR3 region has 17 residues. After removal of 1 base from V and 2 bases from J, the junction contained 7 bases not matched to a gene. The CDR3 is CSARVIAGGPTKNIQYF. Written as DNA, the CDR3 is TGCAGTGCTAGAGTAATAGCGGGGGGGCCTACCAAAAACATTCAGTACTTC.

This clonotype was found a few times. The chain carries TRBV9 and TRBJ1-6, with D possibly TRBD1 on 5 matching bases. The CDR3 is 13 amino acids. V lost 2 bases, J lost 5 bases, and 5 bases lay in between. Per germline, CDR1 SGDLS and CDR2 YYNGEE. The CDR3 nucleotides are TGTGCCAGCAGCGTGGGGGATAATTCACCCCTCCACTTT. Encoded protein: CASSVGDNSPLHF.

The sample holds many counts of this clonotype. This chain links TRBV11-2 with TRBJ1-1; D is unresolved. Germline V gene lookup returns CDR1 SGHAT and CDR2 FQNNGV. Trimming removed 3 bases from V and 5 bases from J, with 10 bases in between. The CDR3 has 13 residues. Here the CDR3 DNA reads TGTGCCAGCAGCTTGAACGGGGAGACTGAAGCTTTCTTT. Encoded protein: CASSLNGETEAFF.

Ten or more counts support this clonotype. The genes are TRBV7-2 and TRBJ2-3; TRBD2 is a possible D gene (6 bases). V dropped 4 bases and J dropped 6 bases, with 17 bases sitting between them. The germline V gene encodes CDR1 SGHTA and CDR2 FQGNSA. CDR3 size: 15 residues. The CDR3 DNA reads TGTGCCAGCAGCTCCGTGGAGGGGTCCGTCGATACGCAGTATTTT. It is translated as CASSSVEGSVDTQYF.

In this sample, this clonotype turned up many times. V is TRBV7-2 and J is TRBJ1-2; the D is unclear. The CDR3 length is 12 residues. Deletions cut 5 bases from V and 5 bases from J, with 9 bases between. Germline lookup yields CDR1 SGHTA and CDR2 FQGNSA. The CDR3 here is CASSPQTYGYTF. The CDR3 bases are TGTGCCAGCAGCCCCCAGACTTATGGCTACACCTTC.

In its sample, this clonotype was seen a few times. The gene calls are TRBV6-4 and TRBJ2-5, with 12 bases aligning to TRBD2. The germline gives CDR1 MRHNA, CDR2 SNTAGT. This CDR3 contains 19 residues. Losses at the gene ends were 2 bases for V and 3 bases for J; bases not matched to a gene: 13. The CDR3 DNA sequence: TGTGCCAGCAGTGACGATCTAGCGGGGGGGTATAGAGGGAAAGAGACCCAGTACTTC. Its protein product is CASSDDLAGGYRGKETQYF.

This clonotype was found a few times. The chain uses TRBV9 and TRBJ1-4; a possible D gene is TRBD1 (6 bases). Trimming stripped 4 bases from V and 6 bases from J, with 13 bases between. CDR1 SGDLS and CDR2 YYNGEE come from the germline V gene. The CDR3 runs 14 residues. The CDR3 DNA reads as TGTGCCAGCAGCCTCAGGGGTTATGATGAAAAACTGTTTTTT. Encoded protein: CASSLRGYDEKLFF.

This clonotype occurred many times. The CDR3 region is CASSVIEQETQYF. The CDR3 DNA follows: TGCGCCAGCAGCGTTATCGAGCAAGAGACCCAGTACTTC. The chain combines TRBV4-1 with TRBJ2-5; D gene unclear. Germline loops: CDR1 MGHRA, CDR2 YSYEKL. CDR3 length: 13 amino acids. V shed 5 bases and J shed 2 bases, with 9 bases lying between them.

In its sample, this clonotype was seen many times. The genes are TRBV4-3 and TRBJ1-4, with TRBD1 as a possible D gene (6 bases). Trimming removed 0 bases at V and 5 bases at J, with 16 bases between. CDR1 LGHNA and CDR2 YSLEER come from the germline V gene. CDR3 length equals 17 residues. The CDR3 nucleotides are TGCGCCAGCAGCCAAGAGACCCGTGGACAGTCAAATGAAAAACTGTTTTTT. It translates to CASSQETRGQSNEKLFF.

The chain employs TRBV7-9 and TRBJ1-2, with a weak D call TRBD1 (6 bases). The CDR3 contains 14 residues. The V end lost 4 bases, the J end lost 4 bases, and 13 bases lay between the germline ends. Germline lookup yields CDR1 SEHNR and CDR2 FQNEAQ (reference sequence). The CDR3 DNA sequence: TGTGCCAGCAGCTCCCGGGGAGGGGGCTATGGCTACACCTTC. This codes for CASSSRGGGYGYTF. Drawing the rest from reference TRBV7-9 and TRBJ1-2, the complete variable domain is DTGVSQNPRHKITKRGQNVTFRCDPISEHNRLYWYRQTLGQGPEFLTYFQNEAQLEKSRLLSDRFSAERPKGSFSTLEIQRTEQGDSAMYLCASSSRGGGYGYTFGSGTRLTVV.

The gene calls are TRBV7-2 and TRBJ1-1; D may be TRBD1 (5 bases). Germline V gene sequence: CDR1 SGHTA, CDR2 FQGNSA. V was cut by 0 bases and J by 3 bases, with 14 bases left in between. The CDR3 has 16 residues. The chain's CDR3 is CASSLALGTQYTEAFF. DNA of the CDR3: TGTGCCAGCAGCTTAGCCTTAGGGACCCAGTACACTGAAGCTTTCTTT.

The rearrangement joins TRBV6-5 to TRBJ1-6; no reliable D call. Trimming took off 6 bases at V and 4 bases at J, with 10 bases between the two ends. The CDR3 contains 14 residues. Germline V gene lookup returns CDR1 MNHEY and CDR2 SVGAGI. CDR3 loop: CASRFSGYNSPLHF. The DNA for the CDR3 is TGTGCCAGCAGGTTTTCGGGGTATAATTCACCCCTCCACTTT.

As DNA, the CDR3 is TGTGCCACCATGAGCAAGAAATCGAAGGGGGATACGCAGTATTTT. This gives the protein CATMSKKSKGDTQYF. This chain connects TRBV15 to TRBJ2-3; D might be TRBD1 (5 bases). V lost 7 bases, J lost 6 bases, and 20 bases lay in between. This CDR3 has 15 residues. Germline V gene lookup returns CDR1 LNHNV and CDR2 YYDKDF (reference sequence). The full variable domain, rest sourced from reference TRBV15 and TRBJ2-3, is DAMVIQNPRYQVTQFGKPVTLSCSQTLNHNVMYWYQQKSSQAPKLLFHYYDKDFNNEADTPDNFQSRRPNTSFCFLDIRSPGLGDTAMYLCATMSKKSKGDTQYFGPGTRLTVL.

This clonotype was seen repeatedly, ten times or more. The V call is TRBV6-6, the J call TRBJ2-7; 10 bases line up with TRBD1. Germline V CDR1 and CDR2: MNHNY, SVGAGI (reference sequence). The CDR3 has 14 residues. Germline trimming cut 4 bases from V and 4 bases from J; bases unmatched to any gene: 4. CDR3: CASSSPGQGYEQYV. The CDR3 region has the DNA TGTGCCAGCAGTTCACCGGGACAGGGGTACGAGCAGTACGTC.

Within the sample, this clonotype is medium-sized. The chain carries TRBV5-1 and TRBJ1-2; TRBD1 might be the D (5 bases). The V gene's germline CDR1 is SGHRS and CDR2 YFSETQ. The length of the CDR3 is 12 residues. V gave up 7 bases and J gave up 6 bases, with 13 bases separating them. The CDR3 DNA reads TGCGCCAGCTCGAGGACACCTGATGGCTACACCTTC. Translating it yields CASSRTPDGYTF.

V and J are TRBV6-4 and TRBJ2-5, with D perhaps matching TRBD2 (5 bases). Between the trimmed V and J ends, which lost 5 bases and 7 bases, there was a span of 14 bases. Germline-derived CDR1 and CDR2 are MRHNA and SNTAGT. CDR3 length equals 13 residues. CDR3: CASSKDGVGTQYF. CDR3 nucleotides: TGTGCCAGCAGTAAAGACGGGGTTGGGACCCAGTACTTC.

The chain has TRBV25-1 and TRBJ1-5, with 9 positions matching TRBD1. CDR1 and CDR2 from the germline V gene are MGHDK and SYGVNS. The CDR3 consists of 15 residues. The V segment lost 2 bases and the J segment 6 bases; nucleotides outside the gene matches: 5. The CDR3 here is CASSEGTGFGQPQHF. The CDR3 DNA is TGTGCCAGCAGTGAAGGGACAGGGTTCGGTCAGCCCCAGCATTTT.

The chain links TRBV7-3 to TRBJ2-3; 8 bases align to TRBD1. V was pared by 4 bases and J by 4 bases, with 7 bases of the junction left unmatched. Germline CDR1 and CDR2: SGHTA and FQGTGA. CDR3 length equals 15 residues. The CDR3 protein is CASSYRTGGPDTQYF. CDR3 DNA: TGTGCCAGCAGCTATCGAACAGGGGGGCCAGATACGCAGTATTTT.